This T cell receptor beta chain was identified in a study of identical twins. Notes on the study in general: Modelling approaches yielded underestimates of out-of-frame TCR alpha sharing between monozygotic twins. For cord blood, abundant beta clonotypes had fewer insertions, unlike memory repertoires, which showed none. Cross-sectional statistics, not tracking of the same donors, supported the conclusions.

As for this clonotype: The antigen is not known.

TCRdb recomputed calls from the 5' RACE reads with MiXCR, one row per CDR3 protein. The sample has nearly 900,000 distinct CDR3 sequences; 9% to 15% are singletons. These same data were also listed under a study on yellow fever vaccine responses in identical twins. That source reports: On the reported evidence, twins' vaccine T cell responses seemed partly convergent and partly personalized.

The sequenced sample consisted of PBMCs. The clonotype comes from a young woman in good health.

CDR3 in DNA: TGTGCCAGCAGTCCCTATCCCGGGACTAGCGGGAAGTGGACCGGGGAGCTGTTTTTT. It translates to CASSPYPGTSGKWTGELFF. The rearrangement joins TRBV12-3 or TRBV12-4 to TRBJ2-2; 13 bases are a match to TRBD2. The CDR3 has 19 amino acids. Trimming cost V 5 bases and J 5 bases; bases outside gene matches: 14.